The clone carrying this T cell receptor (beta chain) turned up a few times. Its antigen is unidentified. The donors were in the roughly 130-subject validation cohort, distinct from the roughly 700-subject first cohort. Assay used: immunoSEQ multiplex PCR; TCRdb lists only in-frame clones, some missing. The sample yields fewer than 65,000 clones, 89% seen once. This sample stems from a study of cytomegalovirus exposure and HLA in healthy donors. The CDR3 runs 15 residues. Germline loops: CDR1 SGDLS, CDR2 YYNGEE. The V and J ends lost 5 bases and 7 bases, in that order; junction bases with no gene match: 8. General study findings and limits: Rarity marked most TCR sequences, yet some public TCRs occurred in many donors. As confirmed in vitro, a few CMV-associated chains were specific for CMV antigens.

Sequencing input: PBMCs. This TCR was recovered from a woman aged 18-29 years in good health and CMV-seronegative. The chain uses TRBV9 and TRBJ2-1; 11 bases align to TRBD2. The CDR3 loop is CASSSGRAILNEQFF. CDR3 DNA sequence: TGTGCCAGCAGTAGCGGGAGGGCCATTCTTAATGAGCAGTTCTTC.